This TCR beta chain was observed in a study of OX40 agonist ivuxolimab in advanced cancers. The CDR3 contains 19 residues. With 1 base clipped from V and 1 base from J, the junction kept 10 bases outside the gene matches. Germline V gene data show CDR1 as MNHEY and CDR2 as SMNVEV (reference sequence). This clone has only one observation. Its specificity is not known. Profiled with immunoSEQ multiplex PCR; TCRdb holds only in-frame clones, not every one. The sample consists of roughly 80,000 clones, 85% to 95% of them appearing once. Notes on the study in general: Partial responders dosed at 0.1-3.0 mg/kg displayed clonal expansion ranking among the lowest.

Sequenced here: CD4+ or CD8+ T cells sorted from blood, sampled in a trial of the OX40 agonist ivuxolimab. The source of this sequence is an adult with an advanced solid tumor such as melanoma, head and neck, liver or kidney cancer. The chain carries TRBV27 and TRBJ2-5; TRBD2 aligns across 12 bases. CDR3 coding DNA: TGTGCCAGCAGTTTATTCCCCTCACTAGCGGGGGGCTTCCAAGAGACCCAGTACTTC. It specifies CASSLFPSLAGGFQETQYF.